This T cell receptor beta chain derives from a study of blood T cells in healthy people across ages. A few counts support this clonotype. Its target is unknown. Combining a sample-barcoded 5' primer with a J-beta primer mix, a second PCR ran for 7 to 11 cycles. From the 5' RACE reads, TCRdb called clonotypes with MiXCR, one entry per CDR3 protein. The sample carries 380,000 or so distinct CDR3 sequences, over 45% recorded once. At least 6 million PBMCs were isolated per sample. Study findings and constraints: Higher diversity, along with more naive CD4+ cells, distinguished long-lived donors from aged donors. The donors' CMV status was not determined, possibly confounding changes in expanded clonotypes.

The sample consisted of blood. This TCR was recovered from a man in his fifties or sixties in good health.

The DNA of the CDR3 is TGCAGCGTTGCCGGACTAGCGGGCGTCGCTTCCTACGAGCAGTACTTC. Amino acid sequence: CSVAGLAGVASYEQYF. The rearrangement links TRBV29-1 to TRBJ2-7, with TRBD2 matching over 11 bases. The CDR3 length is 16 residues. Germline V gene lookup returns CDR1 SQVTM and CDR2 ANQGSEA. After removal of 4 bases from V and 1 base from J, the junction contained 9 bases not matched to a gene.